A selection of T cell receptor beta chains follows, all from one sample in a study of beta chain features in type 1 diabetes. Assay used: immunoSEQ multiplex PCR; TCRdb lists only in-frame clones, some missing. The sample lists 300,000 or so clones, roughly an eighth occurring once. Sequencing was carried out using naive CD4+ T cells from blood. All receptors come from a man in his thirties or forties with type 1 diabetes. The CDR3 runs from the conserved cysteine through the conserved F or W. A D gene is named only where the DNA matches it firmly. Some rows have no size entry. The others give once, few or many, or a class for an expanded clone.

clone size: few; J gene: TRBJ1-5; V gene: TRBV7-8; D gene: .; CDR3 DNA: TGTGCCAGCAGCTTGTTCGACAGGAATCAGCCCCAGCATTTT; CDR3 protein: CASSLFDRNQPQHF
clone size: .; J gene: TRBJ2-1; V gene: TRBV29-1; D gene: TRBD2; CDR3 DNA: TGCAGCGGGAGACTAGCGGGAACCTACAATGAGCAGTTCTTC; CDR3 protein: CSGRLAGTYNEQFF
clone size: .; J gene: TRBJ1-2; V gene: TRBV15; D gene: .; CDR3 DNA: TGTGCCACCAGCCCCCACCACACACCCCGCGGCTATGGCTACACCTTC; CDR3 protein: CATSPHHTPRGYGYTF
clone size: few; J gene: TRBJ2-5; V gene: TRBV7-9; D gene: .; CDR3 DNA: TGTGCCAGCAGCCCGCCAAGGAGGGAAGGGGAGACCCAGTACTTC; CDR3 protein: CASSPPRREGETQYF
clone size: .; J gene: TRBJ2-7; V gene: TRBV28; D gene: TRBD1; CDR3 DNA: TGTGCCAGCAGTCCCGCGGACAGGGGGTTCTACGAGCAGTACTTC; CDR3 protein: CASSPADRGFYEQYF
clone size: few; J gene: TRBJ2-7; V gene: TRBV11-1; D gene: TRBD1; CDR3 DNA: TGTGCCAGCAGCGCCCGACAGGGGTACGACGAGCAGTACTTC; CDR3 protein: CASSARQGYDEQYF
clone size: .; J gene: TRBJ2-3; V gene: TRBV28; D gene: .; CDR3 DNA: TGTGCCAGCAGCCCACAGGCCGATACGCAGTATTTT; CDR3 protein: CASSPQADTQYF
clone size: .; J gene: TRBJ2-7; V gene: TRBV4-2; D gene: TRBD1; CDR3 DNA: TGTGCCAGCAGCACCGACAGGGGGCGCGGCGAGCAGTACTTC; CDR3 protein: CASSTDRGRGEQYF
clone size: .; J gene: TRBJ2-5; V gene: TRBV18; D gene: TRBD1; CDR3 DNA: TGTGCCAGCTCACCCCGTGCCGGAACAGGGGAAGAGACCCAGTACTTC; CDR3 protein: CASSPRAGTGEETQYF
clone size: few; J gene: TRBJ2-1; V gene: TRBV5-1; D gene: TRBD2; CDR3 DNA: TGCGCCAGCAGCTTGCCCTCACTAGCGGGAGGGCCCGATGAGCAGTTCTTC; CDR3 protein: CASSLPSLAGGPDEQFF
clone size: .; J gene: TRBJ2-2; V gene: TRBV25-1; D gene: .; CDR3 DNA: TGTGCCAGCAGTGAACGAAACGGGAACGGGGAGCTGTTTTTT; CDR3 protein: CASSERNGNGELFF
clone size: .; J gene: TRBJ2-1; V gene: TRBV4-1; D gene: TRBD2; CDR3 DNA: TGCGCCAGCAGCCTCTTAGCGGGAGGGCCCTACAATGAGCAGTTCTTC; CDR3 protein: CASSLLAGGPYNEQFF
clone size: few; J gene: TRBJ1-2; V gene: TRBV30; D gene: TRBD1; CDR3 DNA: TGTGCCTGGAGCGGGACGACAGGGGGCTTTCCCGGCTACACCTTC; CDR3 protein: CAWSGTTGGFPGYTF
clone size: .; J gene: TRBJ1-1; V gene: TRBV19; D gene: .; CDR3 DNA: TGTGCCAGTAGTCCCTCAGGCAGGGGAGCTGAAGCTTTCTTT; CDR3 protein: CASSPSGRGAEAFF
clone size: .; J gene: TRBJ2-7; V gene: TRBV29-1; D gene: .; CDR3 DNA: TGCAGCGCAGAATCCTCCTACGAGCAGTACTTC; CDR3 protein: CSAESSYEQYF
clone size: few; J gene: TRBJ1-1; V gene: TRBV5-1; D gene: TRBD1; CDR3 DNA: TGCGCCAGCAGCTTGGCCTCTTCCGGGACAGGATACCCTACACGCTTT; CDR3 protein: CASSLASSGTGYPTRF
clone size: .; J gene: TRBJ1-1; V gene: TRBV29-1; D gene: .; CDR3 DNA: TGCAGCGTTGTACGGGGGTTTGCGAACACTGAAGCTTTCTTT; CDR3 protein: CSVVRGFANTEAFF
clone size: .; J gene: TRBJ1-5; V gene: TRBV29-1; D gene: TRBD1; CDR3 DNA: TGCAGCGTCCAACAGGGGGGAGGACAGCCCCAGCATTTT; CDR3 protein: CSVQQGGGQPQHF
clone size: .; J gene: TRBJ1-2; V gene: TRBV29-1; D gene: TRBD1; CDR3 DNA: TGCAGCGTTGAAGATCCCCTCCCCTTGACAGGGGGCAACTATGGCTACACCTTC; CDR3 protein: CSVEDPLPLTGGNYGYTF
clone size: .; J gene: TRBJ1-2; V gene: TRBV2; D gene: TRBD1; CDR3 DNA: TGTGCCAGCAGCACGACAGGGTATGGCTACACCTTC; CDR3 protein: CASSTTGYGYTF
clone size: few; J gene: TRBJ1-2; V gene: TRBV4-1; D gene: .; CDR3 DNA: TGCGCCAGCAGCCAAGAATGGCTCGGACAGAGCTATGGCTACACCTTC; CDR3 protein: CASSQEWLGQSYGYTF
clone size: few; J gene: TRBJ1-2; V gene: TRBV5-4; D gene: .; CDR3 DNA: TGTGCCAGCAGCTTCGGAGACGGGACACATTATGGCTACACCTTC; CDR3 protein: CASSFGDGTHYGYTF
clone size: .; J gene: TRBJ2-7; V gene: TRBV18; D gene: TRBD1; CDR3 DNA: TGTGCCAGCTCCTCGGGTGGACAGGGCTACGAGCAGTACTTC; CDR3 protein: CASSSGGQGYEQYF
clone size: few; J gene: TRBJ2-7; V gene: TRBV29-1; D gene: .; CDR3 DNA: TGCAGCGTTGTCGAACCGACGCCGGGCGAGCAGTACTTC; CDR3 protein: CSVVEPTPGEQYF
clone size: .; J gene: TRBJ1-5; V gene: TRBV7-9; D gene: .; CDR3 DNA: TGTGCCAGCAGCTCACTGAGGGATCAGCCCCAGCATTTT; CDR3 protein: CASSSLRDQPQHF
clone size: .; J gene: TRBJ2-5; V gene: TRBV2; D gene: .; CDR3 DNA: TGTGCCAGCACCCAGGGGACGGGGACCCAGTACTTC; CDR3 protein: CASTQGTGTQYF
clone size: .; J gene: TRBJ2-7; V gene: TRBV5-6; D gene: .; CDR3 DNA: TGTGCCAGCAGCTTATGGAGCGAGCAGTACTTC; CDR3 protein: CASSLWSEQYF
clone size: few; J gene: TRBJ2-2; V gene: TRBV28; D gene: .; CDR3 DNA: TGTGCCAGCAGTTTCCAAGGGGCTACCGGGGAGCTGTTTTTT; CDR3 protein: CASSFQGATGELFF
clone size: few; J gene: TRBJ1-5; V gene: TRBV27; D gene: TRBD1; CDR3 DNA: TGTGCCAGCAGCCTATCAGGGGGACATCAGCCCCAGCATTTT; CDR3 protein: CASSLSGGHQPQHF
clone size: few; J gene: TRBJ2-7; V gene: TRBV4-2; D gene: TRBD1; CDR3 DNA: TGTGCCAGCAGCCAAGGGGGACAGGGCGGTATTTTCTCCTACGAGCAGTACTTC; CDR3 protein: CASSQGGQGGIFSYEQYF
clone size: .; J gene: TRBJ2-2; V gene: TRBV7-3; D gene: TRBD2; CDR3 DNA: TGTGCCAGCAGCCCTATACGTCTAGCGGGAGTCGCCGGGGAGCTGTTTTTT; CDR3 protein: CASSPIRLAGVAGELFF
clone size: few; J gene: TRBJ1-1; V gene: TRBV7-3; D gene: .; CDR3 DNA: TGTGCCAGCAGCCCTGATGGGGGGATGAACACTGAAGCTTTCTTT; CDR3 protein: CASSPDGGMNTEAFF
clone size: few; J gene: TRBJ1-3; V gene: TRBV9; D gene: .; CDR3 DNA: TGTGCCAGCAGCGTAGCAGGGGCCGGAAACACCATATATTTT; CDR3 protein: CASSVAGAGNTIYF
clone size: .; J gene: TRBJ2-5; V gene: TRBV7-9; D gene: TRBD1; CDR3 DNA: TGTGCCAGCAGCCTCGCAGGGGGCTTGGGGGAGACCCAGTACTTC; CDR3 protein: CASSLAGGLGETQYF
clone size: .; J gene: TRBJ2-7; V gene: TRBV10-3; D gene: .; CDR3 DNA: TGTGCCATCCAGGGCAGCTCCTACGAGCAGTACTTC; CDR3 protein: CAIQGSSYEQYF
clone size: few; J gene: TRBJ1-1; V gene: TRBV5-4; D gene: TRBD1; CDR3 DNA: TGTGCCAGCAGCGTGACAGGGTTCAACACTGAAGCTTTCTTT; CDR3 protein: CASSVTGFNTEAFF
clone size: few; J gene: TRBJ1-4; V gene: TRBV10-3; D gene: .; CDR3 DNA: TGTGCCATCAGTGACCCAGGTACCCGGTCTGAAAAACTGTTTTTT; CDR3 protein: CAISDPGTRSEKLFF
clone size: .; J gene: TRBJ2-3; V gene: TRBV18; D gene: TRBD2; CDR3 DNA: TGTGCCAGCTCACCTCGACCACTAGCGGGAGTTGAAGATACGCAGTATTTT; CDR3 protein: CASSPRPLAGVEDTQYF
clone size: .; J gene: TRBJ1-1; V gene: TRBV27; D gene: .; CDR3 DNA: TGTGCCAGCAGACCATACCGGGGAAGCACTGAAGCTTTCTTT; CDR3 protein: CASRPYRGSTEAFF
clone size: .; J gene: TRBJ1-5; V gene: TRBV4-2; D gene: .; CDR3 DNA: TGTGCCAGCAGCCGTACCACAGGGTCCAATCAGCCCCAGCATTTT; CDR3 protein: CASSRTTGSNQPQHF
clone size: few; J gene: TRBJ1-1; V gene: TRBV2; D gene: .; CDR3 DNA: TGTGCCAGCAGTGAAGGCAGGGTTGAAGCTTTCTTT; CDR3 protein: CASSEGRVEAFF
clone size: .; J gene: TRBJ2-7; V gene: TRBV18; D gene: .; CDR3 DNA: TGTGCCAGTTCACCCCAGGGAGGCTCCTACGAGCAGTACTTC; CDR3 protein: CASSPQGGSYEQYF
clone size: few; J gene: TRBJ1-5; V gene: TRBV29-1; D gene: TRBD1; CDR3 DNA: TGCAGCGTGACAGGGTCCCTCAATCAGCCCCAGCATTTT; CDR3 protein: CSVTGSLNQPQHF
clone size: .; J gene: TRBJ2-7; V gene: TRBV28; D gene: .; CDR3 DNA: TGTGCCAGCAGTTCCCCAGGGGCGGGCGAGGGGGACTTC; CDR3 protein: CASSSPGAGEGDF
clone size: .; J gene: TRBJ1-1; V gene: TRBV9; D gene: TRBD1; CDR3 DNA: TGTGCCAGCTCACTGACAGGGACTTATAACACTGAAGCTTTCTTT; CDR3 protein: CASSLTGTYNTEAFF
clone size: .; J gene: TRBJ2-7; V gene: TRBV7-2; D gene: .; CDR3 DNA: TGTGCCAGCAGCTTATCAGGGGGGTCATACGAGCAGTACTTC; CDR3 protein: CASSLSGGSYEQYF
clone size: .; J gene: TRBJ2-5; V gene: TRBV20-1; D gene: .; CDR3 DNA: TGCAGTCCTTACAAGGAGACCCAGTACTTC; CDR3 protein: CSPYKETQYF
clone size: .; J gene: TRBJ1-1; V gene: TRBV18; D gene: .; CDR3 DNA: TGTGCCAGCTCACCACCGGCGAACACTGAAGCTTTCTTT; CDR3 protein: CASSPPANTEAFF
clone size: few; J gene: TRBJ2-3; V gene: TRBV10-3; D gene: TRBD2; CDR3 DNA: TGTGCCATCAGTGCACAGACTAGCGGGAGAACAGATACGCAGTATTTT; CDR3 protein: CAISAQTSGRTDTQYF
clone size: few; J gene: TRBJ1-5; V gene: TRBV5-6; D gene: .; CDR3 DNA: TGTGCCAGCAGCTTAACTGGAGCGGCATCAGGGGACGGTCAGCCCCAGCATTTT; CDR3 protein: CASSLTGAASGDGQPQHF
clone size: .; J gene: TRBJ2-2; V gene: TRBV27; D gene: TRBD1; CDR3 DNA: TGTGCCAGCAAAGGCACAGGGGGCAAGGCCGGGGAGCTGTTTTTT; CDR3 protein: CASKGTGGKAGELFF
clone size: .; J gene: TRBJ1-1; V gene: TRBV19; D gene: TRBD1; CDR3 DNA: TGTGCCGTAAGGGTCAAAGGGGGCAGGAACACTGAAGCTTTCTTT; CDR3 protein: CAVRVKGGRNTEAFF
clone size: few; J gene: TRBJ2-7; V gene: TRBV20-1; D gene: .; CDR3 DNA: TGCAGTGCTAGGCTTCCTAATGAGCAGTACTTC; CDR3 protein: CSARLPNEQYF
clone size: .; J gene: TRBJ2-2; V gene: TRBV5-6; D gene: .; CDR3 DNA: TGTGCCAGCAGCCCCGCGTCGGTGTCCGGGGAGCTGTTTTTT; CDR3 protein: CASSPASVSGELFF
clone size: few; J gene: TRBJ1-3; V gene: TRBV30; D gene: TRBD1; CDR3 DNA: TGTGCCTGGAGTGTAGGGACAGGAGGAAACACCATATATTTT; CDR3 protein: CAWSVGTGGNTIYF
clone size: .; J gene: TRBJ2-7; V gene: TRBV11-1; D gene: .; CDR3 DNA: TGTGCCAGCAGCTTAAGGACACAGTTCTCCTACGAGCAGTACTTC; CDR3 protein: CASSLRTQFSYEQYF
clone size: few; J gene: TRBJ2-6; V gene: TRBV5-4; D gene: TRBD2; CDR3 DNA: TGTGCCAGCAGCTCGGGACTAGCGTACTCTGGGGCCAACGTCCTGACTTTC; CDR3 protein: CASSSGLAYSGANVLTF
clone size: .; J gene: TRBJ2-1; V gene: TRBV6-5; D gene: TRBD1; CDR3 DNA: TGTGCCAGCAGTTACTCTAACAGGGGAAACAATGAGCAGTTCTTC; CDR3 protein: CASSYSNRGNNEQFF
clone size: .; J gene: TRBJ2-7; V gene: TRBV5-1; D gene: TRBD1; CDR3 DNA: TGCGCCAGCAAACACCGGGACAGCACCTACGAGCAGTACTTC; CDR3 protein: CASKHRDSTYEQYF